The 27 T cell receptor beta chains listed next were all sequenced from one sample in a study of response to subunit inactivated influenza vaccine. TCRdb independently ran MiXCR on the RT-PCR reads; one entry per CDR3 protein. The repertoire holds 500,000 to 700,000 distinct CDR3 sequences, under 25% seen once, with 2.5% to 3% in the top ten. This sample also belongs to another study, concerning T cells expressing NK-cell markers. That paper notes: The cDNA for TCR beta came from 5'RACE template switching with UMIs.

The sequencing used CD4+ T cells sorted from PBMCs, collected about 13 days after vaccination. Receptor source: a man aged 50-59 years who received an inactivated influenza vaccine.

This clonotype was counted at least ten times. This sequence joins TRBV7-9 and TRBJ2-1, with a possible D match to TRBD2 (5 bases). Germline-derived CDR1 and CDR2 are SEHNR and FQNEAQ (reference sequence). CDR3 size: 14 residues. Trimming stripped 10 bases from V and 4 bases from J, with 17 bases between. The CDR3 reads CAIPYGLSYNEQFF. Written as DNA, the CDR3 is TGTGCCATCCCGTATGGACTCTCATACAATGAGCAGTTCTTC.

In this sample, this clonotype turned up a few times. V and J are TRBV29-1 and TRBJ2-1; D possibly corresponds to TRBD2 (6 bases). Germline values: CDR1 SQVTM, CDR2 ANQGSEA. Trimming removed 6 bases at V and 8 bases at J, with 26 bases between. The length of the CDR3 is 16 residues. Here the CDR3 DNA reads TGCAGCGTCACGACCGGGGGTTTTGGGGGTACCCATGAGCAGTTCTTC. The encoded protein is CSVTTGGFGGTHEQFF.

With regard to this clonotype: A junction end diverges from the germline sequence, so it may reflect a read error. V usage is TRBV7-2 and J usage is TRBJ2-7; 7 bases align to TRBD1. There are 15 residues in the CDR3. CDR1 and CDR2 from the germline V gene are SGHTA and FQGNSA. The CDR3 DNA is TGTGCCAGCAGCCCTACCGGACAGGCCTCCTACGACCAGTACTTC. This codes for CASSPTGQASYDQYF. Using reference TRBV7-2 and TRBJ2-7 for the parts outside the CDR3, the full variable domain is GAGVSQSPSNKVTEKGKDVELRCDPISGHTALYWYRQSLGQGLEFLIYFQGNSAPDKSGLPSDRFSAERTGGSVSTLTIQRTQQEDSAVYLCASSPTGQASYDQYFGPGTRLTVT.

Notes on this clonotype: Germline and junction disagree at one end, which may indicate a read error. V usage is TRBV20-1 and J usage is TRBJ2-7; TRBD2 matches 12 bases. Germline CDR1 is DFQATT and CDR2 is SNEGSKA (reference sequence). The CDR3 runs 16 residues. The CDR3, as DNA: TGCAGTGCTGATGGGGCTAGCGGGGGGGATTCCTACGAGCAGTGCTTC. This gives the protein CSADGASGGDSYEQCF.

This clonotype came up a few times. The chain couples TRBV27 to TRBJ2-7, with 7 bases fitting TRBD1. The CDR3 is 16 amino acids. The germline CDR1 and CDR2 sequences are MNHEY and SMNVEV (reference sequence). The trim removed 3 bases at V and 0 bases at J, leaving 8 bases unmatched. The CDR3 loop reads CASSFGPGTDSYEQYF. Here the CDR3 DNA reads TGTGCCAGCAGTTTCGGACCCGGGACAGACTCCTACGAGCAGTACTTC.

The J gene is TRBJ1-5, the V gene TRBV4-2; D call uncertain. With 0 bases removed from V and 5 bases from J, the gap between germline ends came to 8 bases. CDR1 is LGHNA and CDR2 is YNFKEQ in the germline V gene. The CDR3 is 14 residues long. Here the CDR3 reads CASSQEVTDQPQHF. In DNA form, the CDR3 reads TGTGCCAGCAGCCAAGAGGTTACGGATCAGCCCCAGCATTTT.

The genes are TRBV12-3 or TRBV12-4 and TRBJ2-5; a possible D gene is TRBD1 (5 bases). The V gene lost 0 bases and the J gene lost 4 bases, with 18 bases spanning the gap. The CDR3 is 17 residues long. The CDR3 DNA reads TGTGCCAGCAGTTTAGCTGGATGGGGCAGGTTCGGAGAGACCCAGTACTTC. This encodes CASSLAGWGRFGETQYF.

The chain carries TRBV18 and TRBJ1-1; TRBD1 aligns across 8 bases. Germline V CDR1 and CDR2: KGHSH, LQKENI. The CDR3 has 14 amino acids. Trimming at V came to 5 bases and at J to 6 bases, leaving 8 bases not matched to a gene. CDR3 DNA sequence: TGTGCCAGCTCATCATCGGACAGGGCCCCTGAAGCTTTCTTT. Its translation: CASSSSDRAPEAFF.

The V call is TRBV28, the J call TRBJ2-3, with 10 bases fitting TRBD1. V was pared by 2 bases and J by 6 bases, with 8 bases of the junction left unmatched. Germline CDR1 reads MDHEN; CDR2 reads SYDVKM. The CDR3 runs 16 residues. CDR3 in amino acids: CASSLRGQGVFDTQYF. Here the CDR3 DNA reads TGTGCCAGCAGTTTAAGAGGACAGGGGGTCTTTGATACGCAGTATTTT.

The chain employs TRBV5-8 and TRBJ2-3; 7 nucleotides agree with TRBD2. V dropped 4 bases and J dropped 0; count of bases not matched to a gene: 2. Per the germline V gene, CDR1 is SGHTS and CDR2 is YDEGEE. The CDR3 runs 14 residues. The CDR3 DNA sequence: TGTGCCAGCAGCAGGGACTATAGCACAGATACGCAGTATTTT. Translation: CASSRDYSTDTQYF.

The chain combines TRBV10-3 with TRBJ2-2, with no clear D. Germline-derived CDR1 and CDR2 are ENHRY and SYGVKD. V gave up 3 bases and J gave up 8 bases, with 10 bases separating them. The CDR3 has 13 residues. CDR3 loop: CAISDSLSGELFF. Here the CDR3 DNA reads TGTGCCATCAGTGATTCCCTTTCGGGGGAGCTGTTTTTT.

This clonotype was counted between two and nine times. This chain uses TRBV7-2 with TRBJ2-2; TRBD2 agrees at 7 bases. Germline trimming cut 5 bases from V and 8 bases from J; bases unmatched to any gene: 8. This CDR3 region has 14 residues. Germline V CDR1 and CDR2: SGHTA, FQGNSA. CDR3 residues: CASSRRTRPGELFF. The CDR3 DNA reads TGTGCCAGCAGCCGAAGGACTAGACCGGGGGAGCTGTTTTTT.

The chain is built from TRBV20-1 and TRBJ2-3, with TRBD2 as a possible D gene (6 bases). The CDR3 is 13 residues long. Germline assignment: CDR1 DFQATT and CDR2 SNEGSKA (reference sequence). The germline V and J ends were trimmed by 3 bases and 3 bases, with 10 bases remaining between them. CDR3 nucleotide sequence: TGCAGTGCTAGCGGGAGCGGGACAGATACGCAGTATTTT. Its translation is CSASGSGTDTQYF.

This clonotype was seen a few times. Written as DNA, the CDR3 is TGCGCCAGCAGCTCGGGGGGCGGGAACACTGAAGCTTTCTTT. The encoded protein is CASSSGGGNTEAFF. The gene calls are TRBV5-1 and TRBJ1-1; perhaps TRBD1 as D (6 bases). This CDR3 has 14 amino acids. Germline CDR1 is SGHRS and CDR2 is YFSETQ. V gave up 3 bases and J gave up 1 base, with 10 bases separating them.

The table lists this clonotype with a count of one. This chain joins TRBV9 and TRBJ2-2; D is tentatively TRBD1 or TRBD2 (5 bases each). CDR3 length: 14 amino acids. The V end was cut by 7 bases, the J end by 4 bases, with 14 bases between. The germline gives CDR1 SGDLS, CDR2 YYNGEE. CDR3 residues: CASGWGISTGELFF. DNA of the CDR3: TGTGCCAGCGGATGGGGGATTAGCACCGGGGAGCTGTTTTTT.

This clonotype was picked up a small number of times. One junction end disagrees with the germline gene, perhaps due to a read error. This chain links TRBV7-2 with TRBJ2-4; possibly TRBD1 for D (6 bases). In germline, CDR1 is SGHTA, CDR2 FQGNSA. This CDR3 is 14 amino acids long. The chain's CDR3 is CASSRGTFKSIQYF. As DNA, the CDR3 is TGTGCCAGCAGCCGAGGGACATTTAAAAGCATTCAGTACTTC.

This clonotype was detected a few times. This chain connects TRBV4-2 to TRBJ1-6, with 7 bases lining up with TRBD1. Germline V gene lookup returns CDR1 LGHNA and CDR2 YNFKEQ. Trimming at V came to 7 bases and at J to 4 bases, leaving 7 bases not matched to a gene. The CDR3 sequence is 15 residues long. The CDR3 region has the DNA TGTGCCAGCAAACGGGACAGTCTTTATAATTCACCCCTCCACTTT. Its translation is CASKRDSLYNSPLHF.

Only a few counts were recorded for this clonotype. The chain has TRBV7-8 and TRBJ2-5, with 11 bases fitting TRBD2. From germline, CDR1 is SGHVS and CDR2 FQNEAQ. J was trimmed by 6 bases and V by 1 base; bases with no gene match: 10. This CDR3 has 17 amino acids. In DNA, the CDR3 is TGTGCCAGCAGCTTAGGTCGGCTAGCGGGAGGAGTAAAGACCCAGTACTTC. This encodes CASSLGRLAGGVKTQYF.

The CDR3 DNA reads TGTGCCAGCAGAGCAGGGAACATGAACACTGAAGCTTTCTTT. Translation gives CASRAGNMNTEAFF. This chain connects TRBV12-3 or TRBV12-4 to TRBJ1-1; TRBD1 might be the D (5 bases). The germline V and J ends were trimmed by 6 bases and 0 bases, with 11 bases remaining between them. CDR3 length: 14 amino acids.

J is TRBJ2-5 and V is TRBV28; TRBD2 matches at 10 bases. Germline V gene lookup returns CDR1 MDHEN and CDR2 SYDVKM. This CDR3 region has 19 residues. Trimming at V came to 3 bases and at J to 4 bases, leaving 17 bases not matched to a gene. The chain's CDR3 is CASSFNPGESGRALETQYF. The CDR3 nucleotides read TGTGCCAGCAGTTTTAATCCGGGGGAGAGCGGGAGGGCCCTAGAGACCCAGTACTTC.

This clonotype was recorded a few times. The chain is built from TRBV20-1 and TRBJ2-3; 14 bases map to TRBD2. CDR3 length: 15 residues. CDR1 is DFQATT, CDR2 SNEGSKA, per germline (reference sequence). The J segment lost 5 bases and the V segment lost 5 bases, leaving 6 bases of the junction unmatched. Here the CDR3 reads CSAETSGGAGDTQYF. The CDR3 DNA reads TGCAGTGCTGAGACTAGCGGGGGGGCTGGAGATACGCAGTATTTT.

This clonotype was observed a few times. The chain joins TRBV12-5 to TRBJ2-1; no firm D call. Between the trimmed V and J ends, which lost 1 base and 3 bases, there was a span of 4 bases. This CDR3 spans 13 amino acids. The germline gives CDR1 LGHNT, CDR2 FRNRAP. This chain's CDR3 is CASGLGDYNEQFF. CDR3 sequence (DNA): TGTGCTAGTGGTTTGGGGGACTACAATGAGCAGTTCTTC. Drawing the rest from reference TRBV12-5 and TRBJ2-1, the complete variable domain is DARVTQTPRHKVTEMGQEVTMRCQPILGHNTVFWYRQTMMQGLELLAYFRNRAPLDDSGMPKDRFSAEMPDATLATLKIQPSEPRDSAVYFCASGLGDYNEQFFGPGTRLTVL.

This clonotype was counted a few times. The CDR3 reads CASSLTPGSSYNEQFF. The CDR3 DNA follows: TGTGCCAGCAGCTTAACCCCCGGTAGCAGCTACAATGAGCAGTTCTTC. The genes are TRBV7-3 and TRBJ2-1; D ambiguous. Trimming removed 0 bases from V and 3 bases from J, with 12 bases in between. The CDR3 has 16 residues. Germline CDR1 reads SGHTA; CDR2 reads FQGTGA.

This clonotype has just a few counts. The rearrangement uses TRBV24-1 and TRBJ2-3; D not resolved. The CDR3 runs 14 residues. The ends were cut back, 4 bases at V and 6 bases at J, with 13 bases in the middle. CDR1 and CDR2 (germline): KGHDR, SFDVKD. The CDR3 region is CATSERYLGDTQYF. For the CDR3, the DNA is TGTGCCACCAGTGAGCGTTACCTAGGGGATACGCAGTATTTT.

The chain employs TRBV20-1 and TRBJ1-1; D is unclear. This CDR3 has 13 amino acids. Germline V lookup: CDR1 DFQATT, CDR2 SNEGSKA (reference sequence). With 0 bases removed from V and 5 bases from J, the gap between germline ends came to 10 bases. The CDR3 sequence: CSARDWGMTEAFF. CDR3 coding DNA: TGCAGTGCTAGAGATTGGGGAATGACTGAAGCTTTCTTT.

The genes are TRBV28 and TRBJ2-5; D may be TRBD2 (6 bases). Trimming removed 4 bases at V and 1 base at J, with 13 bases between. Germline lookup yields CDR1 MDHEN and CDR2 SYDVKM. The CDR3 sequence is 15 residues long. The CDR3: CASSSPPGGQETQYF. The CDR3 DNA follows: TGTGCCAGCAGTTCCCCTCCCGGGGGCCAAGAGACCCAGTACTTC.

The chain uses TRBV12-3 or TRBV12-4 and TRBJ2-2, with TRBD1 as a possible D gene (6 bases). Trimming pared 4 bases from V and 4 bases from J, leaving 22 bases between. The CDR3 totals 18 residues. DNA of the CDR3: TGTGCCAGCAGTTCCCAAACCAACAGGGATCTAGGCACCGGGGAGCTGTTTTTT. Its protein is CASSSQTNRDLGTGELFF.